The T cell receptor beta chain under discussion was sequenced for a study of blood T cell repertoires in COVID-19. On the study more broadly: From T cells, B-cell-depleted T cells, or PBMCs came the material, which was cDNA or gDNA.

This clone came up a few times. Those enrolled in Seattle joined during active infection and were followed longitudinally afterward. As handled by the study authors: The assay estimated nucleated cells by amplifying reference gene primers. Measured with immunoSEQ multiplex PCR; TCRdb has only the in-frame clones, and not every one. D and trimming were read from the DNA, whereas the V and J calls and clone size are those reported in that table. The data contain around 92,000 clones, less than 85% of them singletons. Germline CDR1 and CDR2: LGHDT and YNNKEL (reference sequence). The CDR3 has 15 amino acids. The junction had 2 bases not matched to a gene; V was cut back by 2 bases and J by 3 bases.

The chain couples TRBV3-1 (or the pseudogene TRBV3-2) to TRBJ2-2, with 8 bases aligning to TRBD1. The sequence came from a man between 65 and 85 years old with COVID-19, enrolled during active disease. Sequencing input: peripheral blood. The CDR3 bases are TGTGCCAGCAGCCAATCAGGGGGCCACACCGGGGAGCTGTTTTTT. It encodes CASSQSGGHTGELFF.